This entry describes one TCR beta chain. The assay was immunoSEQ multiplex PCR, and TCRdb's table has in-frame clones only and misses some. The data show some 150,000 clones, 80% seen once. This sample was taken from a study of blood T cell repertoires in COVID-19. Study as a whole: Samples representing acute and convalescent COVID-19 were sourced from the United States, Italy and Spain. The analysed material was cDNA or gDNA that came from T cells, B-cell-depleted T cells, or PBMCs.

Trimming pared 0 bases from V and 1 base from J, leaving 10 bases between. Germline loops: CDR1 SGDLS, CDR2 YYNGEE. The CDR3 consists of 15 residues. The sequenced sample consisted of peripheral blood. This TCR came from a man between 60 and 75 years old with active or convalescent COVID-19. The chain carries TRBV9 and TRBJ1-1; D uncertain. CDR3: CASSVDGNRNTEAFF. DNA for the CDR3: TGTGCCAGCAGCGTAGATGGCAACAGGAACACTGAAGCTTTCTTT.